What follows are 13 T cell receptor beta chains derived from one specimen sequenced in a study of shared clonotypes between healthy human individuals (dated by TCRdb to 2018 to 2021). Library construction relied on the immunoSEQ multiplex PCR assay. Drawn from immuneACCESS, this table holds only the in-frame rearrangements with V and J called that TCRdb kept. Clones are partly lost; checked studies trace under half to an unresolved V gene and leave the rest unexplained. For this sample there are about 2.4 million clones; around 94% appear just once. The top ten clones comprise more than 0.12% of the sample. Sequencing input: naive CD4+ T cells sorted from blood. Per the publication, the cell subset or site label means: CD45RA+ positively selected. Receptors originate from a man aged 18 to 30 in good health.

This chain connects TRBV2 to TRBJ2-2; TRBD2 is a possible D gene (6 bases). The V gene lost 4 bases and the J gene lost 1 base, with 10 bases spanning the gap. The V gene's germline CDR1 is SNHLY and CDR2 FYNNEI. The CDR3 sequence is 15 residues long. For the CDR3, the DNA is TGTGCCAGCAGTGTGCGTAGCGGGAACACCGGGGAGCTGTTTTTT. The encoded protein is CASSVRSGNTGELFF. The complete variable domain, with remaining parts taken from reference TRBV2 and TRBJ2-2, reads EPEVTQTPSHQVTQMGQEVILRCVPISNHLYFYWYRQILGQKVEFLVSFYNNEISEKSEIFDDQFSVERPDGSNFTLKIRSTKLEDSAMYFCASSVRSGNTGELFFGEGSRLTVL.

The CDR3 DNA is TGTGCCAGTAGTCTGATAGCGGGAGTATCGGGTGAGCAGTTCTTC. This codes for CASSLIAGVSGEQFF. This chain uses TRBV19 with TRBJ2-1; 9 bases fit TRBD2. CDR3 length: 15 residues. Looked up from germline, CDR1 is LNHDA and CDR2 is SQIVND (reference sequence). J was trimmed by 9 bases and V by 5 bases; bases with no gene match: 11.

This clone was seen more than once but under ten times. V usage is TRBV6-5 and J usage is TRBJ1-6; D not certain. The CDR3 extends over 10 amino acids. V was clipped by 6 bases and J by 14 bases, with 8 bases between them. The germline V gene encodes CDR1 MNHEY and CDR2 SVGAGI. The CDR3 DNA follows: TGTGCCAGCAGGGGAGTCTCCCTCCACTTT. Encoded protein: CASRGVSLHF.

This sequence joins TRBV28 and TRBJ1-6; the D gene is possibly TRBD1 (5 bases). The germline gives CDR1 MDHEN, CDR2 SYDVKM. The V end was cut by 3 bases, the J end by 7 bases, with 19 bases between. This CDR3 contains 17 residues. The CDR3 DNA reads TGTGCCAGCAGTTTGGTGGGACGGGGCACAGCCAATTCACCCCTCCACTTT. It codes for CASSLVGRGTANSPLHF.

This chain links TRBV10-1 with TRBJ2-5; a possible D gene is TRBD2 (5 bases). V shed 6 bases and J shed 4 bases, with 27 bases lying between them. The CDR3 sequence is 18 residues long. Germline values: CDR1 WNHNN, CDR2 SYGVQD (reference sequence). CDR3 protein: CASRPSLPQRSLGETQYF. In DNA, the CDR3 is TGCGCCAGCAGGCCCTCCCTCCCCCAGCGGAGTTTGGGAGAGACCCAGTACTTC.

The chain recombines TRBV19 with TRBJ1-1; D is perhaps TRBD1 (5 bases). Trimming pared 4 bases from V and 1 base from J, leaving 13 bases between. CDR1 is LNHDA, CDR2 SQIVND, per germline (reference sequence). This CDR3 is 15 amino acids long. The CDR3, as DNA: TGTGCCAGTAGTACTACGGGACTCGGGAACACTGAAGCTTTCTTT. Protein product: CASSTTGLGNTEAFF.

The CDR3 sequence is CASSEGSTNSPLHF. The CDR3 bases are TGTGCCAGCAGTGAAGGCAGTACGAATTCACCCCTCCACTTT. This sequence joins TRBV2 and TRBJ1-6; unclear D gene. In germline, CDR1 is SNHLY, CDR2 FYNNEI. The germline V and J ends were trimmed by 1 base and 7 bases, with 8 bases remaining between them. The CDR3 runs to 14 residues.

This CDR3 is CASSLSGRATDNEQFF. The CDR3, as DNA: TGTGCCAGCAGCTTATCCGGACGGGCCACCGACAATGAGCAGTTCTTC. The chain uses TRBV7-9 and TRBJ2-1; D is undetermined. Germline V gene data show CDR1 as SEHNR and CDR2 as FQNEAQ (reference sequence). V gave up 2 bases and J gave up 5 bases, with 16 bases separating them. The CDR3 is made up of 16 amino acids.

The rearrangement joins TRBV7-2 to TRBJ2-7; D perhaps matches TRBD2 (6 bases). The CDR3 spans 14 residues. Germline-derived CDR1 and CDR2 are SGHTA and FQGNSA. The V gene lost 11 bases and the J gene lost 7 bases, with 24 bases spanning the gap. The CDR3 bases are TGTGCCTCAAGATCGAGCGGAGGGGTGGGGGAGCAGTACTTC. It codes for CASRSSGGVGEQYF.

The J gene is TRBJ1-6, the V gene TRBV4-1; D perhaps matches TRBD1 (5 bases). CDR3 length: 16 amino acids. Germline V CDR1 and CDR2: MGHRA, YSYEKL. V lost 2 bases, J lost 9 bases, and 17 bases lay in between. The CDR3 DNA reads as TGCGCCAGCAGCCAACCGCGACAGACCGGGCCTTCACCCCTCCACTTT. Translation gives CASSQPRQTGPSPLHF.

This chain joins TRBV7-6 and TRBJ2-7; D is perhaps TRBD1 (5 bases). Germline V gene sequence: CDR1 SGHVS, CDR2 FNYEAQ. The CDR3 sequence is 15 residues long. V dropped 1 base and J dropped 0 bases, with 10 bases sitting between them. CDR3 nucleotides: TGTGCCAGCAGCTTAGTGGGGCAGACCTCCTACGAGCAGTACTTC. This codes for CASSLVGQTSYEQYF.

V and J are TRBV28 and TRBJ1-3, with D uncertain. Trimming took 3 bases from V and 4 from J, leaving 16 bases between them. Germline lookup yields CDR1 MDHEN and CDR2 SYDVKM. The CDR3 spans 16 residues. The CDR3 is CASSFYRGVGGNTIYF. CDR3 nucleotide sequence: TGTGCCAGCAGTTTCTATCGGGGAGTGGGAGGAAACACCATATATTTT.

The V gene is TRBV7-4, the J gene TRBJ2-7; D is perhaps TRBD1 (5 bases). Per germline, CDR1 SGHVT and CDR2 SQSDAQ. The CDR3 length is 13 residues. Trimming removed 3 bases at V and 4 bases at J, with 10 bases between. CDR3 nucleotide sequence: TGTGCCAGCAGCTTCGACAGACTTTACGAGCAGTACTTC. Translating it yields CASSFDRLYEQYF.